Presented here are 9 T cell receptor beta chains from one specimen sequenced in a study of T cells expressing NK-cell markers. Reprocessing the 5' RACE reads, TCRdb reports a single entry for every CDR3 protein and omits DNA. This listing includes some 460,000 distinct CDR3 sequences. Sequencing was carried out using blood T cells: a sorted CD56 or NKG2C T cell subset, CD4+ or CD8+ T cells, or bulk PBMC T cells (not recorded which). These receptors all come from a woman aged 50 to 60 in good health.

The genes are TRBV7-9 and TRBJ1-4; there is no DNA to check the TCRdb D call of TRBD1. The length of the CDR3 is 16 residues. Germline lookup yields CDR1 SEHNR and CDR2 FQNEAQ (reference sequence). CDR3 residues: CASSPSGQGHNEKLFF.

J is TRBJ1-1 and V is TRBV9; TCRdb's assignment of TRBD1 cannot be checked, as there is no DNA. Germline values: CDR1 SGDLS, CDR2 YYNGEE. The CDR3 contains 14 residues. CDR3 in amino acids: CASSVFSGRGKAFF.

The chain links TRBV6-6 to TRBJ2-1; TCRdb gives TRBD2 as the D gene, but with no DNA this cannot be confirmed. There are 17 residues in the CDR3. The V gene's germline CDR1 is MNHNY and CDR2 SVGAGI (reference sequence). The chain's CDR3 is CASSRTSGGGGYNEQFF.

This chain links TRBV12-3 or TRBV12-4 with TRBJ1-5. The CDR3 has 14 amino acids. CDR3 region: CASSPLGGDQPQHF.

This chain joins TRBV2 and TRBJ2-3; absent DNA, TCRdb's TRBD2 call cannot be checked. Germline lookup yields CDR1 SNHLY and CDR2 FYNNEI. The CDR3 sequence is 14 residues long. CDR3 protein: CASRRRENLDTQYF.

The CDR3 loop reads CASRGSLSNQPQHF. This chain connects TRBV6-5 to TRBJ1-5. CDR3 size: 14 residues. Per the germline V gene, CDR1 is MNHEY and CDR2 is SVGAGI.

The J gene is TRBJ1-6, the V gene TRBV5-5. This CDR3 contains 17 residues. Germline V gene data show CDR1 as SGHKS and CDR2 as YYEKEE (reference sequence). The CDR3 loop is CASSKREGRPAGSPLHF.

The chain couples TRBV7-9 to TRBJ2-1; TCRdb lists TRBD1, though no DNA is available to test this call. Germline loops: CDR1 SEHNR, CDR2 FQNEAQ (reference sequence). This CDR3 comprises 14 residues. CDR3 loop: CASSGTGIGNEQFF.

V is TRBV20-1 and J is TRBJ2-3; TCRdb names TRBD2, which stays unverified in the absence of DNA. CDR3 length: 17 residues. Looked up from germline, CDR1 is DFQATT and CDR2 is SNEGSKA (reference sequence). The CDR3 reads CSARDRGGRARGDTQYF.